This TCR beta chain was sequenced for a study of PD-1 blockade in classical Hodgkin lymphoma. On the study more broadly: Every 2 weeks, patients had 3 mg/kg nivolumab intravenously.

Germline values: CDR1 KGHSH, CDR2 LQKENI. After removal of 6 bases from V and 5 bases from J, the junction contained 4 bases not matched to a gene. The length of the CDR3 is 14 residues. Regarding this clone: Its antigen is currently unknown.

Overall study results and limits: Complete responders had baseline diversity similar to newly diagnosed patients. Relapsed/refractory patients reportedly had lower baseline diversity than newly diagnosed patients. At C4D1, TCR diversity had climbed significantly for CD4+ cells, though not for CD8+ cells.

Following autologous stem cell transplantation, relapse occurred in every patient, and exposure to brentuximab vedotin varied. This table comes from immunoSEQ multiplex PCR, and its TCRdb copy is limited to in-frame clones, with some not included. The sample holds 50,000 to 75,000 clones; about 91% are singletons and the top ten take about an eighth. V and J are TRBV18 and TRBJ1-5, with 10 bases fitting TRBD1. This TCR was sampled from a human donor with classical Hodgkin lymphoma. The material was peripheral blood mononuclear cells (PBMCs), obtained at baseline. CDR3 sequence: CASSRQGAHQPQHF. CDR3 sequence (DNA): TGTGCCAGCTCCCGACAGGGGGCGCATCAGCCCCAGCATTTT. The full variable domain, its missing parts supplied by reference TRBV18 and TRBJ1-5, is NAGVMQNPRHLVRRRGQEARLRCSPMKGHSHVYWYRQLPEEGLKFMVYLQKENIIDESGMPKERFSAEFPKEGPSILRIQQVVRGDSAAYFCASSRQGAHQPQHFGDGTRLSIL.